A single sample gave rise to the 23 T cell receptor beta chains below, sequenced in a study of CD8+CD57+ T cells in acquired aplastic anemia. Individuals selected for sequencing had exhibited CD8+CD57+ cell expansion on flow cytometry. Genomic DNA served as template for TCR beta VDJ and CDR3 profiling. TCRdb analysed the reads with MiXCR anew, one entry per CDR3 protein. The sample lists just over 450,000 distinct CDR3 sequences; roughly 34% were seen once. Sequencing was done on a sample of sorted CD4+, CD8+, or CD8+CD57+ T cells (not recorded which) from PBMCs. The receptors were sampled from a human donor with aplastic anemia.

As concerns this clonotype: Likely a read error: the CDR3 ends without its conserved phenylalanine or tryptophan. The rearrangement links TRBV7-2 to TRBJ1-2, with D hard to call. This CDR3 spans 13 amino acids. The V gene's germline CDR1 is SGHTA and CDR2 FQGNSA. Trimming took off 1 base at V and 7 bases at J, with 10 bases between the two ends. The CDR3 coding sequence is TGTGCCAGCAGCTTAGGGTCTGTAGCTGGCTACACCCTC. This codes for CASSLGSVAGYTL.

The V call is TRBV29-1, the J call TRBJ1-6; D remains unclear. CDR1 is SQVTM, CDR2 ANQGSEA, per germline. Trimming cost V 7 bases and J 10 bases, with 17 bases left between them. The CDR3 runs 13 residues. The CDR3 loop is CSAAIGSSSPLHF. DNA for the CDR3: TGCAGCGCCGCAATAGGAAGTTCATCACCCCTCCACTTT.

This clonotype occurred many times. The chain has TRBV24-1 and TRBJ1-2; unclear D gene. The CDR3 covers 14 residues. Deletions cut 3 bases from V and 4 bases from J, with 11 bases between. Germline-derived CDR1 and CDR2 are KGHDR and SFDVKD. CDR3 sequence: CATSDTTAGYGYTF. The DNA of the CDR3 is TGTGCCACCAGTGATACGACCGCCGGCTATGGCTACACCTTC.

A few counts support this clonotype. This chain uses TRBV11-1 with TRBJ2-1, with D possibly called TRBD1 or TRBD2 (5 bases each). The CDR3 is made up of 14 amino acids. V was trimmed by 3 bases and J by 9 bases, leaving 15 bases between them. The germline V gene encodes CDR1 SGHAT and CDR2 FQDESV (reference sequence). The DNA of the CDR3 is TGTGCCAGCAGCTTTAGCGTCGGGGCGGCTGAGCAGTTCTTC. Its translation: CASSFSVGAAEQFF.

A word on this clonotype: This may be a read error, as it is one base from a much larger clone. V usage is TRBV2 and J usage is TRBJ2-7, with D possibly being TRBD1 or TRBD2 (5 bases each). Germline V CDR1 and CDR2: SNHLY, FYNNEI. The CDR3 has 15 residues. The CDR3 sequence is CASSLTGTIFYGQYF. CDR3 sequence (DNA): TGTGCCAGCAGTTTGACCGGGACCATCTTTTACGGGCAGTACTTC.

This clonotype was found a few times. The chain joins TRBV4-1 to TRBJ1-6, with a possible D match to TRBD1 (6 bases). The CDR3 spans 14 residues. V lost 0 bases, J lost 11 bases, and 11 bases lay in between. Germline loops: CDR1 MGHRA, CDR2 YSYEKL. This CDR3 reads CASSQEWGLTPLHF. The DNA of the CDR3 is TGCGCCAGCAGCCAAGAGTGGGGGCTGACACCCCTCCACTTT.

The rearrangement uses TRBV2 and TRBJ2-7; 7 nucleotides line up with TRBD1. Germline CDR1 reads SNHLY; CDR2 reads FYNNEI. The CDR3 sequence is 16 residues long. With 5 bases clipped from V and 7 bases from J, the junction kept 17 bases outside the gene matches. The CDR3 loop reads CASSLIFGTETFEQYF. CDR3 DNA sequence: TGTGCCAGCAGTTTAATCTTCGGGACAGAGACTTTTGAGCAGTACTTC.

This chain uses TRBV7-4 with TRBJ2-7, with D possibly TRBD1 on 7 matching bases. Per the germline V gene, CDR1 is SGHVT and CDR2 is SQSDAQ. The CDR3 spans 15 residues. Trimming shortened V by 5 bases and J by 6 bases, and 20 bases separated the two germline ends. CDR3 loop: CASSPGGTQAIEQYF. For the CDR3, the DNA is TGTGCCAGCAGCCCAGGGGGGACACAAGCTATCGAGCAGTACTTC.

This clonotype has only a few counts. The chain carries TRBV3-1 and TRBJ1-5; 7 bases are a match to TRBD1. Germline CDR1 LGHDT, CDR2 YNNKEL (reference sequence). The V and J ends lost 1 base and 6 bases, in that order; junction bases with no gene match: 6. The CDR3 totals 15 residues. CDR3 in DNA: TGTGCCAGCAGCCAAGGTCAGGGGGGAGGTCAGCCCCAGCATTTT. It translates to CASSQGQGGGQPQHF.

The gene calls are TRBV10-1 and TRBJ2-7, with a weak D call TRBD1 (5 bases). The CDR3 sequence is 13 residues long. V gave up 4 bases and J gave up 3 bases, with 10 bases separating them. Germline V gene sequence: CDR1 WNHNN, CDR2 SYGVQD (reference sequence). Written as DNA, the CDR3 is TGCGCCAGCAGTGGTAACAGGATCTACGAGCAGTACTTC. It specifies CASSGNRIYEQYF.

With regard to this clonotype: The conserved phenylalanine or tryptophan is not found at the CDR3 terminus, so this likely reflects a read error. The chain couples TRBV7-2 to TRBJ1-2; TRBD1 might be the D (5 bases). Germline lookup yields CDR1 SGHTA and CDR2 FQGNSA. The CDR3 sequence is 15 residues long. The CDR3 DNA is TGCGCCAGCAGCCAAGCGGGGGGAGTTCACTATGGCTACACCCTC. This sequence encodes CASSQAGGVHYGYTL.

V usage is TRBV4-1 and J usage is TRBJ1-5, with D perhaps matching TRBD1 (5 bases). CDR1 is MGHRA, CDR2 YSYEKL, per germline. The CDR3 totals 18 residues. Between the trimmed V and J ends, which lost 1 base and 2 bases, there was a span of 18 bases. In nucleotides, the CDR3 is TGCGCCAGCAGCCAAGCTCGCCCAGGGAGAAGTGGCAATCAGCCCCAGCATTTT. Amino acids: CASSQARPGRSGNQPQHF.

This clonotype appeared a few times. J is TRBJ1-6 and V is TRBV10-3; 8 positions match TRBD1. V shed 10 bases and J 9 bases; nucleotides not matched to a gene: 8. The germline gives CDR1 ENHRY, CDR2 SYGVKD. The CDR3 is 13 residues long. The CDR3 DNA sequence: TGTGCCAGCAAAGGACAGGGTTCTTCACCCCTCCACTTT. Translated, it gives CASKGQGSSPLHF.

The chain recombines TRBV15 with TRBJ2-7; TRBD1 aligns across 10 bases. Germline loops: CDR1 LNHNV, CDR2 YYDKDF (reference sequence). This CDR3 has 14 amino acids. V trimming: 3 bases; J trimming: 6 bases; junction bases outside the gene matches: 5. DNA of the CDR3: TGTGCCACCAGCAGTAAGACAGGGGGCGGCGAGCAGTACTTC. Translation gives CATSSKTGGGEQYF.

This clonotype was recorded many times. This sequence joins TRBV25-1 and TRBJ1-2; maybe TRBD1 (6 bases). With 7 bases removed from V and 8 bases from J, the gap between germline ends came to 17 bases. Germline CDR1 reads MGHDK; CDR2 reads SYGVNS. This CDR3 is 13 amino acids long. The CDR3: CASKGEGVGGYTF. The CDR3 region has the DNA TGTGCCAGCAAAGGAGAGGGGGTCGGGGGCTACACCTTC.

V is TRBV11-2 and J is TRBJ2-7, with 8 bases that match TRBD1. This CDR3 is 14 amino acids long. Germline CDR1 is SGHAT and CDR2 is FQNNGV. The trim removed 1 base at V and 5 bases at J, leaving 4 bases unmatched. The CDR3 protein is CASSLVQGANEQYF. The CDR3 DNA follows: TGTGCCAGCAGCTTAGTGCAGGGGGCGAACGAGCAGTACTTC.

A few counts support this clonotype. The chain is built from TRBV20-1 and TRBJ1-1; possible D gene TRBD1, 6 bases. Germline V lookup: CDR1 DFQATT, CDR2 SNEGSKA (reference sequence). The CDR3 is 12 amino acids. V was clipped by 0 bases and J by 7 bases, with 9 bases between them. This CDR3 reads CSAREQGLEAFF. The CDR3 DNA reads as TGCAGTGCTAGAGAACAGGGTCTTGAAGCTTTCTTT.

The chain is built from TRBV15 and TRBJ2-7, with 8 bases that match TRBD1. Losses at the gene ends were 5 bases for V and 4 bases for J; bases not matched to a gene: 4. Per the germline V gene, CDR1 is LNHNV and CDR2 is YYDKDF (reference sequence). CDR3 length equals 13 residues. CDR3 protein: CATSRQGSYEQYV. CDR3 bases: TGTGCCACCAGCCGACAGGGGTCTTACGAGCAGTACGTC.

This clonotype was recorded at least ten times. The V and J genes are TRBV15 and TRBJ2-1; tentative D call: TRBD1 (5 bases). V lost 0 bases and J lost 8, with 8 bases in between. CDR1 and CDR2 from the germline V gene are LNHNV and YYDKDF (reference sequence). This CDR3 spans 13 amino acids. The chain's CDR3 is CATSRDLGDEQFF. CDR3 nucleotide sequence: TGTGCCACCAGCAGAGATCTAGGGGATGAGCAGTTCTTC.

J is TRBJ1-1 and V is TRBV5-1; D gene unclear. CDR1 and CDR2 (germline): SGHRS, YFSETQ. V was pared by 6 bases and J by 1 base, with 7 bases between. The CDR3 has 12 amino acids. CDR3 residues: CASNGPNTEAFF. DNA for the CDR3: TGCGCCAGCAACGGACCGAACACTGAAGCTTTCTTT.

The chain couples TRBV9 to TRBJ2-2; no reliable D call. The CDR3 totals 14 residues. Germline values: CDR1 SGDLS, CDR2 YYNGEE. The germline V and J ends were trimmed by 4 bases and 6 bases, with 13 bases remaining between them. The CDR3 nucleotides are TGTGCCAGCAGCCCAGAATCAAGACCCGGGGAGCTGTTTTTT. This codes for CASSPESRPGELFF. Looking up the rest from reference TRBV9 and TRBJ2-2 gives the full variable domain: DSGVTQTPKHLITATGQRVTLRCSPRSGDLSVYWYQQSLDQGLQFLIQYYNGEERAKGNILERFSAQQFPDLHSELNLSSLELGDSALYFCASSPESRPGELFFGEGSRLTVL.

This clonotype occurred many times. The rearrangement uses TRBV19 and TRBJ1-5, with D tentatively TRBD1 (5 bases). Trimming removed 2 bases from V and 7 bases from J, with 12 bases in between. This CDR3 is 14 amino acids long. The germline V gene encodes CDR1 LNHDA and CDR2 SQIVND (reference sequence). The CDR3 loop reads CASSIIRGGQPQHF. CDR3 nucleotide sequence: TGTGCCAGTAGTATAATAAGGGGCGGGCAGCCCCAGCATTTT.

This chain joins TRBV19 and TRBJ1-1; D is unresolved. Germline values: CDR1 LNHDA, CDR2 SQIVND (reference sequence). V was shortened by 1 base and J by 1 base, with 7 bases between the two germline ends. CDR3 length: 14 residues. Here the CDR3 DNA reads TGTGCCAGTAGTATAGGACGGCAGAACACTGAAGCTTTCTTT. Amino acid sequence: CASSIGRQNTEAFF.